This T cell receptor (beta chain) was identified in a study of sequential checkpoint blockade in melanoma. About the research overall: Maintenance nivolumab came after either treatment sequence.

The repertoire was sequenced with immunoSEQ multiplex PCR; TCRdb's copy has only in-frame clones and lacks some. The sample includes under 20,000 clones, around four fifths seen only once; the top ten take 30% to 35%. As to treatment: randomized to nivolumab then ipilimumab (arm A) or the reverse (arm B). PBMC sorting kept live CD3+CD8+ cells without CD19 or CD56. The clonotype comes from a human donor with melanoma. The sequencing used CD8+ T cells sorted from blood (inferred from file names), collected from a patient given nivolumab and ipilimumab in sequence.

CDR3 sequence reads: CASSLGVGQGAGKGTEAFF. CDR3 in DNA: TGTGCCAGCAGCTTAGGCGTGGGACAGGGCGCGGGAAAGGGCACTGAAGCTTTCTTT. The V call is TRBV7-9, the J call TRBJ1-1, with TRBD1 identical over 9 bases. J lost 4 bases, V lost 1 base, and 16 bases had no gene match. Germline V gene sequence: CDR1 SEHNR, CDR2 FQNEAQ (reference sequence). CDR3 length: 19 amino acids.